This T cell receptor (beta chain) was captured in a study of blood T cell repertoires in COVID-19. Study-level information: COVID-19 samples from acute and convalescent phases originated in the United States, Italy and Spain. In each case, the material was cDNA or gDNA derived from T cells, B-cell-depleted T cells, or PBMCs.

How the authors handled the data: Counts of nucleated cells, estimated from reference gene primer amplification, were obtained. Assay used: immunoSEQ multiplex PCR; TCRdb lists only in-frame clones, some missing. The D gene and trimming were derived from the DNA, and the V and J assignments and clone size from that table. The table records roughly 210,000 clones, 88% of them present only once. CDR1 LNHDA and CDR2 SQIVND come from the germline V gene (reference sequence). Between the trimmed V and J ends, which lost 8 bases and 3 bases, there was a span of 14 bases. The CDR3 sequence is 14 residues long.

The chain combines TRBV19 with TRBJ1-5; no clear D. The TCR sequence derives from a man aged 65-85 years with acute or convalescent COVID-19. The sequencing input was peripheral blood. The CDR3 nucleotides are TGTGCCAGTGTTCTTGGGCAGAACAATCAGCCCCAGCATTTT. It yields the protein CASVLGQNNQPQHF. The full variable domain, in which reference TRBV19 and TRBJ1-5 provide the parts outside the CDR3, is DGGITQSPKYLFRKEGQNVTLSCEQNLNHDAMYWYRQDPGQGLRLIYYSQIVNDFQKGDIAEGYSVSREKKESFPLTVTSAQKNPTAFYLCASVLGQNNQPQHFGDGTRLSIL.